This T cell receptor (beta chain) was recovered during a study of blood T cells in healthy people across ages. In its sample, this clonotype was seen a few times. Germline and junction disagree at one end, which may indicate a read error. Sample-barcoded 5' priming and a J-beta primer mix drove a second PCR of roughly 6 to 12 cycles. Using its own MiXCR run on the 5' RACE reads, TCRdb lists one record per CDR3 protein. In the table there are 600,000 to 900,000 distinct CDR3 sequences, around 25% of which are singletons. Germline values: CDR1 MNHEY, CDR2 SVGAGI. The CDR3 runs to 12 residues. This sample also appeared in a second study, on T cells of mothers and their children.

The receptor was derived from a boy aged 5-17 years in good health. V and J are TRBV6-5 and TRBJ2-1; a weak D match, TRBD1 (5 bases). Sequencing was performed on blood. CDR3 sequence: CVSTGANNEQFF. DNA of the CDR3: TGTGTCAGCACTGGGGCCAACAATGAGCAGTTCTTC.